This entry concerns a single T cell receptor (beta chain). The V and J ends lost 5 bases and 4 bases respectively, with 12 bases between them. The CDR3 is made up of 15 amino acids. Germline CDR1 and CDR2: SGHTA and FQGNSA. The data were taken from a study of T cells in Graves' hyperthyroidism and ophthalmopathy. It was RNA transcripts that yielded the amplified TCR beta CDR3 regions. The HTBI primer set served for first-round RT-PCR of the TCR CDR3. MiXCR was run by TCRdb on the multiplex PCR reads, yielding one entry per CDR3 protein. The data hold 530,000 or so distinct CDR3 sequences, with about 45% observed a single time.

The chain combines TRBV7-2 with TRBJ2-6, with D tentatively TRBD1 (6 bases). The sequenced sample was peripheral blood or thyroid tissue (not recorded which). This clonotype was sampled from a woman aged 18-30 years with Graves' hyperthyroidism. The CDR3 nucleotides read TGTGCCAGCAGCCAAGGGGGAGCCGGGGCCAACGTCCTGACTTTC. Translating gives CASSQGGAGANVLTF. Variable domain in full (rest from reference TRBV7-2 and TRBJ2-6): GAGVSQSPSNKVTEKGKDVELRCDPISGHTALYWYRQSLGQGLEFLIYFQGNSAPDKSGLPSDRFSAERTGGSVSTLTIQRTQQEDSAVYLCASSQGGAGANVLTFGAGSRLTVL.